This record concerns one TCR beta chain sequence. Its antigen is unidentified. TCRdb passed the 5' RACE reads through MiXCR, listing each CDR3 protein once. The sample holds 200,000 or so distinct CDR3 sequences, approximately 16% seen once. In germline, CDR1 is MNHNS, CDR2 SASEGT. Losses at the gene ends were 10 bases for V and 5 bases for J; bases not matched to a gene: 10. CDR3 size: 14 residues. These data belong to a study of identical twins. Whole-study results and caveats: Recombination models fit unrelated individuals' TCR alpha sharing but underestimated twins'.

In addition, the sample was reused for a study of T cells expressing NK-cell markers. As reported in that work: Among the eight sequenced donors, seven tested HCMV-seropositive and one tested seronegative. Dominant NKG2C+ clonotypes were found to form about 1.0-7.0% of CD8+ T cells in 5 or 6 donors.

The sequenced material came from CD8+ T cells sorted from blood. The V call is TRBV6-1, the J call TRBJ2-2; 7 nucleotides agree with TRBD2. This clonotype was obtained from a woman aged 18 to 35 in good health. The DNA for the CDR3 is TGTGCCACCCTATCGAGGGAGGGAACCGGGGAGCTGTTTTTT. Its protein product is CATLSREGTGELFF.